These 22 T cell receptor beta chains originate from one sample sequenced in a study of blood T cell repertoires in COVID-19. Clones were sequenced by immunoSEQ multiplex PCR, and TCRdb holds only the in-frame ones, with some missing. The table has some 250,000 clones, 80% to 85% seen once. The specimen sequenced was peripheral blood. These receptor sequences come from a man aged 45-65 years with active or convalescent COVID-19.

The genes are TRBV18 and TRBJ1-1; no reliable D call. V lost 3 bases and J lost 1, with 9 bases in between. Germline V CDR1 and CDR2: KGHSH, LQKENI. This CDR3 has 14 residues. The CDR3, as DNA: TGTGCCAGCTCACCCGCGATTAGGAACACTGAAGCTTTCTTT. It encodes CASSPAIRNTEAFF.

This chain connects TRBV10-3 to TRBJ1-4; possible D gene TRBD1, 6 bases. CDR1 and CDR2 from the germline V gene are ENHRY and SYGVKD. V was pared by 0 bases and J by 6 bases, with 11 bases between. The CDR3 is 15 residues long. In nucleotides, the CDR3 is TGTGCCATCAGTGAGTCAAGGGGGGGCGATGAAAAACTGTTTTTT. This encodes CAISESRGGDEKLFF.

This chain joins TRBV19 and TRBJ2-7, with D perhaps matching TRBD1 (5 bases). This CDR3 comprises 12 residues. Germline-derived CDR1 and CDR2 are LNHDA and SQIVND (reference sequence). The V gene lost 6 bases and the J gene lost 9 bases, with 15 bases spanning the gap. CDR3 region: CASSPSQGTQYF. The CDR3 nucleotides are TGTGCCAGTAGCCCTTCCCAGGGTACGCAGTACTTC. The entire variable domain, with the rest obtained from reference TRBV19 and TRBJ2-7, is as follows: DGGITQSPKYLFRKEGQNVTLSCEQNLNHDAMYWYRQDPGQGLRLIYYSQIVNDFQKGDIAEGYSVSREKKESFPLTVTSAQKNPTAFYLCASSPSQGTQYFGPGTRLTVT.

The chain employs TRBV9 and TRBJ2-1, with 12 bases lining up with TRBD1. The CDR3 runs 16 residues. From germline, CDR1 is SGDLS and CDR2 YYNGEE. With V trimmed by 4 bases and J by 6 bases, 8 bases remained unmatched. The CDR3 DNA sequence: TGTGCCAGCAGCTACGCCGGGACAGGGGGCTTCAATGAGCAGTTCTTC. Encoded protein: CASSYAGTGGFNEQFF.

CDR3 sequence: CASSEAGANTIYF. The CDR3 nucleotides are TGTGCCAGCAGTGAGGCAGGGGCAAACACCATATATTTT. The genes are TRBV6-1 and TRBJ1-3; D may be TRBD1 (6 bases). Germline CDR1 reads MNHNS; CDR2 reads SASEGT. This CDR3 is built from 13 residues. V gave up 3 bases and J gave up 6 bases, with 9 bases separating them.

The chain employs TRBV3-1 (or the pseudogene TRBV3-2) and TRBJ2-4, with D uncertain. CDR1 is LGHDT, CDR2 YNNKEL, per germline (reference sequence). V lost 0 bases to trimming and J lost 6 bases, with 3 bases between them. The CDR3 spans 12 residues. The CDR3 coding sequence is TGTGCCAGCAGCCAAGAACTAAACATTCAGTACTTC. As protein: CASSQELNIQYF.

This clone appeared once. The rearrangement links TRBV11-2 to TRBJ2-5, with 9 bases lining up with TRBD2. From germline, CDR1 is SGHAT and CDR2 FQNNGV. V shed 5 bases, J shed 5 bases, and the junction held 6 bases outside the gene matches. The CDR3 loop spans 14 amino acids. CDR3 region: CASSPLRGGETQYF. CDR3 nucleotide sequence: TGTGCCAGCAGCCCCCTGCGGGGGGGGGAGACCCAGTACTTC.

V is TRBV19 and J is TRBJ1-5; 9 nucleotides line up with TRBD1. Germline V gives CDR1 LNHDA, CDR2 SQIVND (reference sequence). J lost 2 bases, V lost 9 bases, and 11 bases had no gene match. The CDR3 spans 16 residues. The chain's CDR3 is CASRDRVAFGNQPQHF. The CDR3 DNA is TGTGCCAGCCGGGACAGGGTGGCGTTCGGCAATCAGCCCCAGCATTTT.

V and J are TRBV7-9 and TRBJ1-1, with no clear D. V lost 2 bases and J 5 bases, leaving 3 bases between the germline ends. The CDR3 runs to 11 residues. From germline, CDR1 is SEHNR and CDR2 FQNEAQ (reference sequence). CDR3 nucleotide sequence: TGTGCCAGCAGCTTACAAACTGAAGCTTTCTTT. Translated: CASSLQTEAFF. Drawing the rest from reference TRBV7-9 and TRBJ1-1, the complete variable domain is DTGVSQNPRHKITKRGQNVTFRCDPISEHNRLYWYRQTLGQGPEFLTYFQNEAQLEKSRLLSDRFSAERPKGSFSTLEIQRTEQGDSAMYLCASSLQTEAFFGQGTRLTVV.

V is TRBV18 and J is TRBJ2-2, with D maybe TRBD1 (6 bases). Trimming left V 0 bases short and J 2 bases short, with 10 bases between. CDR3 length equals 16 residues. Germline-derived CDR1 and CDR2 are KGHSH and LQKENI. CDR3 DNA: TGTGCCAGCTCACCACCAGGGACACAAAACACCGGGGAGCTGTTTTTT. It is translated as CASSPPGTQNTGELFF. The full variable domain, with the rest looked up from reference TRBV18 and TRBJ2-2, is NAGVMQNPRHLVRRRGQEARLRCSPMKGHSHVYWYRQLPEEGLKFMVYLQKENIIDESGMPKERFSAEFPKEGPSILRIQQVVRGDSAAYFCASSPPGTQNTGELFFGEGSRLTVL.

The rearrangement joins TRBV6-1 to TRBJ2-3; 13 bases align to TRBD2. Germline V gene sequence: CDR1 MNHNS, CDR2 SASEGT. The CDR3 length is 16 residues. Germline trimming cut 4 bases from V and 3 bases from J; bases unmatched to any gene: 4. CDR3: CASSVTTSGGTDTQYF. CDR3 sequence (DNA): TGTGCCAGCAGTGTCACGACTAGCGGGGGGACAGATACGCAGTATTTT.

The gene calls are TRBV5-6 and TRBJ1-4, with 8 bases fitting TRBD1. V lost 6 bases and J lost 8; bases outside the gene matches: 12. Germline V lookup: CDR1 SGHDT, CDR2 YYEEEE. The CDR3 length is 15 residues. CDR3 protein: CASTYFDRGNEKLFF. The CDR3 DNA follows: TGTGCCAGCACCTACTTTGACAGGGGAAACGAAAAACTGTTTTTT.

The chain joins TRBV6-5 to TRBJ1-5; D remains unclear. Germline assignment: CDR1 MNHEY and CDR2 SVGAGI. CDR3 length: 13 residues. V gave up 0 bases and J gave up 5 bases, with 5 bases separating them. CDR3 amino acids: CASSYSGDQPQHF. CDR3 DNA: TGTGCCAGCAGTTACTCAGGAGATCAGCCCCAGCATTTT.

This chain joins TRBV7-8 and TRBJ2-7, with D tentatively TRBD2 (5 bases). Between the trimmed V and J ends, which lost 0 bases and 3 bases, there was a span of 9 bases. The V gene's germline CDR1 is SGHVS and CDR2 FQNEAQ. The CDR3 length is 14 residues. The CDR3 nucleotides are TGTGCCAGCAGCTTAGCCTCCCGGGGCTACGAGCAGTACTTC. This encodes CASSLASRGYEQYF.

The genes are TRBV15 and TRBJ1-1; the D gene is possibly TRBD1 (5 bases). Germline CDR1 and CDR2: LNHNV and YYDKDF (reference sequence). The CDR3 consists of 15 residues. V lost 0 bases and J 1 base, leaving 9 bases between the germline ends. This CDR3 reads CATSREDIQNTEAFF. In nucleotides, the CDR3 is TGTGCCACCAGCAGAGAGGACATTCAGAACACTGAAGCTTTCTTT.

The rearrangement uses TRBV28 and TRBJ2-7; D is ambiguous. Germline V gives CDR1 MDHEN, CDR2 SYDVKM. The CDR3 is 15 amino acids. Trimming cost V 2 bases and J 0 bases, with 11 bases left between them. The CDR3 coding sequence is TGTGCCAGCAGTTTAGAGTCCTTAAGCTCCTACGAGCAGTACTTC. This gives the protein CASSLESLSSYEQYF.

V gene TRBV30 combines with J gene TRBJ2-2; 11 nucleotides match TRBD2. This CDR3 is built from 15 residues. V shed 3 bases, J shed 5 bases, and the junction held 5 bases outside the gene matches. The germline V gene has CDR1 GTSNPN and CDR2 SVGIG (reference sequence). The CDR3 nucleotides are TGTGCCTGGAGAACTAGCGGGGGAAATACCGGGGAGCTGTTTTTT. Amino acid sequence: CAWRTSGGNTGELFF.

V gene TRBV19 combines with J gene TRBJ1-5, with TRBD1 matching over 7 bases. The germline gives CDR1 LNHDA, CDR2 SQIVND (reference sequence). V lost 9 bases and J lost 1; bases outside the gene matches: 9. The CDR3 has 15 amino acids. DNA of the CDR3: TGTGCCAGCACCCCGCAGGGGGTGAGCAATCAGCCCCAGCATTTT. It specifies CASTPQGVSNQPQHF. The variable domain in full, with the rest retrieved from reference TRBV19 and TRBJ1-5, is DGGITQSPKYLFRKEGQNVTLSCEQNLNHDAMYWYRQDPGQGLRLIYYSQIVNDFQKGDIAEGYSVSREKKESFPLTVTSAQKNPTAFYLCASTPQGVSNQPQHFGDGTRLSIL.

CDR3 coding DNA: TGCGCCAGCAGCCCGACAGGGGGGACCGGGGAGCTGTTTTTT. Translation gives CASSPTGGTGELFF. The V gene is TRBV5-1, the J gene TRBJ2-2; the match to TRBD1 covers 9 bases. V trimming: 4 bases; J trimming: 5 bases; junction bases outside the gene matches: 3. Germline-derived CDR1 and CDR2 are SGHRS and YFSETQ. There are 14 residues in the CDR3.

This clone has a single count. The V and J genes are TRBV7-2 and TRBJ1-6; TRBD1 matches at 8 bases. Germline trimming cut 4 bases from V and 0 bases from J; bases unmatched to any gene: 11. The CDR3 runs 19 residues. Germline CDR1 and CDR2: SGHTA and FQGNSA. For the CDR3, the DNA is TGTGCCAGCAGCTCGGACAGGGTATCAGCGGGCTCCTATAATTCACCCCTCCACTTT. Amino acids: CASSSDRVSAGSYNSPLHF.

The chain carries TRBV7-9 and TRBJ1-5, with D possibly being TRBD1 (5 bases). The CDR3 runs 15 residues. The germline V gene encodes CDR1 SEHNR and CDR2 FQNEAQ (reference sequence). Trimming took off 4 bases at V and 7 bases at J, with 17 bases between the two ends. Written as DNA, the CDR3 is TGTGCCAGCAGCTCAGGGCTGGGAACGATACAGCCCCAGCATTTT. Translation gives CASSSGLGTIQPQHF.

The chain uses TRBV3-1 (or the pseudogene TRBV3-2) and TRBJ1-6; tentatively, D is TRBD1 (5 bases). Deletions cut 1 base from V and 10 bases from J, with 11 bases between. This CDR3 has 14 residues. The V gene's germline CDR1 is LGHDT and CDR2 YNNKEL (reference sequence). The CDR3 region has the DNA TGTGCCAGCAGCCAAGTCGGGGGAAAATCACCCCTCCACTTT. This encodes CASSQVGGKSPLHF.